Given below is one T cell receptor (beta chain) in context. This entry belongs to a study of OX40 agonist ivuxolimab in advanced cancers. This CDR3 is built from 15 residues. Trimming pared 0 bases from V and 0 bases from J, leaving 9 bases between. Germline lookup yields CDR1 SGHDT and CDR2 YYEEEE. Sequencing used immunoSEQ multiplex PCR; TCRdb keeps in-frame clones, though not all of them. The repertoire holds about 60,000 clones, about nine tenths seen once, with roughly 1.1% in the top ten. The chain links TRBV5-6 to TRBJ1-1; D is undetermined. This TCR came from an adult with an advanced solid tumor such as melanoma, head and neck, liver or kidney cancer. The source material was CD4+ or CD8+ T cells sorted from blood, sampled in a trial of the OX40 agonist ivuxolimab. CDR3 residues: CASSLGGRMNTEAFF. CDR3 sequence (DNA): TGTGCCAGCAGCTTGGGAGGCAGAATGAACACTGAAGCTTTCTTT.